A selection of T cell receptor beta chains follows, all from one sample in a study of beta chain features in type 1 diabetes. The repertoire was sequenced with immunoSEQ multiplex PCR; TCRdb's copy has only in-frame clones and lacks some. Here the sample spans approximately 150,000 clones, almost 65% being singletons. Sequenced: naive CD4+ T cells from blood. The receptors derive from a man aged 30-40 years with type 1 diabetes. Both conserved end residues are part of each CDR3. The D gene is left open where the match is weak. Clone size is shown for a subset of rows, as once, few, many or a class of expanded clone.

TRBV28	-	-	TRBJ1-1	TGTGCCAGCAGGCTGGACGAGAACACTGAAGCTTTCTTT	CASRLDENTEAFF
TRBV4-3	-	-	TRBJ2-3	TGCGCCAGCAGCCAAGGGCCGACAGATACGCAGTATTTT	CASSQGPTDTQYF
TRBV4-3	-	-	TRBJ1-4	TGCGCCAGCAGCCAAGATGGAGACCGGGAAAAACTGTTTTTT	CASSQDGDREKLFF
TRBV29-1	-	-	TRBJ2-7	TGCAGCGTTGAAGTGGGGCAGGTTTGGAGCGAGCAGTACTTC	CSVEVGQVWSEQYF
TRBV25-1	-	-	TRBJ2-3	TGTGCCAGCAGGAAAATAGGACTGAGCACAGATACGCAGTATTTT	CASRKIGLSTDTQYF
TRBV9	-	TRBD2	TRBJ2-3	TGTGCCAGCAGCGTACTAGCGGGCGTCACAGATACGCAGTATTTT	CASSVLAGVTDTQYF
TRBV28	-	-	TRBJ2-7	TGTGCCAGCAGTTTAGCCGGGACACAGCCTTCCTACGAGCAGTACTTC	CASSLAGTQPSYEQYF
TRBV30	few	TRBD1	TRBJ2-7	TGTGCCTGGAGTCTAGGGGGCAATTACGAGCAGTACTTC	CAWSLGGNYEQYF
TRBV9	few	-	TRBJ2-5	TGTGCCGGGGTCGAGGAAGAGACCCAGTACTTC	CAGVEEETQYF
TRBV6-5	-	-	TRBJ2-1	TGTGCCAGCAGTTACGATGGCGGGATTTACAATGAGCAGTTCTTC	CASSYDGGIYNEQFF
TRBV30	few	-	TRBJ1-3	TGTGCCTGGGATCGGGCAGGAAACACCATATATTTT	CAWDRAGNTIYF
TRBV7-2	few	-	TRBJ2-3	TGTGCCAGCAGCCCCCGGACAGATACGCAGTATTTT	CASSPRTDTQYF
TRBV11-2	-	TRBD1	TRBJ1-6	TGTGCCAGCAGCTTTGGGACAGGGAATTCACCCCTCCACTTT	CASSFGTGNSPLHF
TRBV5-6	-	-	TRBJ1-2	TGTGCCAGCAGCTTTGGGGCCACTCAGAGTGGCTACACCTTC	CASSFGATQSGYTF
TRBV15	-	TRBD1	TRBJ1-3	TGTGCCACCAGCAGAGAACAGGGGGATGGAAACACCATATATTTT	CATSREQGDGNTIYF
TRBV30	-	-	TRBJ1-1	TGTGCCTGGAAACTAAACACTGAAGCTTTCTTT	CAWKLNTEAFF
TRBV28	-	TRBD2	TRBJ2-5	TGTGCCAGTGCACGGGGGGAGAGGGGAGAGACCCAGTACTTC	CASARGERGETQYF
TRBV25-1	-	-	TRBJ1-6	TGTGCCAGCAGCCAGGCAGCTAATTCACCCCTCCACTTT	CASSQAANSPLHF
TRBV29-1	-	-	TRBJ1-1	TGCAGCGACCTCAGGGGCACTGAAGCTTTCTTT	CSDLRGTEAFF
TRBV30	once	-	TRBJ1-5	TGTGCCTGGGCCGGGACCCTTCTCGATCAGCCCCAGCATTTT	CAWAGTLLDQPQHF
TRBV29-1	-	-	TRBJ1-1	TGCAGCGTTGAACCGGGGCAGTGGGGAGCTTTCTTT	CSVEPGQWGAFF
TRBV30	few	-	TRBJ1-3	TGTGCCTGGAGTTTAACAGGAGGAAACACCATATATTTT	CAWSLTGGNTIYF
TRBV9	-	-	TRBJ1-5	TGTGCCAGCAGCGTAGATCGCAGTAATCAGCCCCAGCATTTT	CASSVDRSNQPQHF
TRBV9	-	TRBD1	TRBJ2-2	TGTGCCAGCAGCGAACACAGGGGGCGCGACACCGGGGAGCTGTTTTTT	CASSEHRGRDTGELFF
TRBV29-1	-	-	TRBJ2-5	TGCAGCGTTGGGGTCCCGGACTTTAGCCAGTACTTC	CSVGVPDFSQYF
TRBV7-2	few	-	TRBJ1-6	TGTGCCAGCAGCTTAGAGAGTACAGGGAACTATAATTCACCCCTCCACTTT	CASSLESTGNYNSPLHF
TRBV6-5	few	-	TRBJ2-3	TGTGCCAGCACCACGGGCAGGGGGGCAGATACGCAGTATTTT	CASTTGRGADTQYF
TRBV4-3	-	-	TRBJ1-2	TGCGCCAGCAGCCAAAACAGGGACTATGGCTACACCTTC	CASSQNRDYGYTF
TRBV9	-	-	TRBJ2-3	TGTGCCAGCAGCGTAGAATGGGATACGCAGTATTTT	CASSVEWDTQYF
TRBV4-3	few	-	TRBJ2-7	TGCGCCAGCAGCCAAGAGGCTGGAAGGGGATACGAGCAGTACTTC	CASSQEAGRGYEQYF
TRBV29-1	few	-	TRBJ2-3	TGCAGCGTTGAGGGCTACGGGTGGTCAGATACGCAGTATTTT	CSVEGYGWSDTQYF
TRBV7-2	once	TRBD1	TRBJ2-5	TGTGCCAGCAGGGACAGGGGCCAAGAGACCCAGTACTTC	CASRDRGQETQYF
TRBV7-2	-	-	TRBJ2-1	TGTGCCAGCAGCCCTAGACAGAGCTCCTACAATGAGCAGTTCTTC	CASSPRQSSYNEQFF
TRBV15	-	-	TRBJ2-5	TGTGCCACCAGCAGAGATCGAACAGAGACCCAGTACTTC	CATSRDRTETQYF
TRBV29-1	-	-	TRBJ2-7	TGCAGCGTTGAGGCAGGGCCCCTCGAGCAGTACTTC	CSVEAGPLEQYF
TRBV30	-	-	TRBJ2-1	TGTGCCTGGGGGGACAATGAGCAGTTCTTC	CAWGDNEQFF
TRBV2	-	-	TRBJ2-3	TGTGCCAGCAGTGATGACCAGATTGCGCAGTATTTT	CASSDDQIAQYF
TRBV29-1	few	-	TRBJ2-3	TGCAGCGCCCTAGTCAGGAAGACAGATACGCAGTATTTT	CSALVRKTDTQYF
TRBV25-1	-	TRBD1	TRBJ2-7	TGTGCCAGCAGTGGGACAGGGGGGCAGCAGTACTTC	CASSGTGGQQYF
TRBV11-2	-	-	TRBJ1-2	TGTGCCAGCAGTCGTATCTCCCCGACGGGTGGCTACACCTTC	CASSRISPTGGYTF
TRBV5-1	-	-	TRBJ2-4	TGCGCCAGCAGCTTGGAAGCCTCACAGAAAAACATTCAGTACTTC	CASSLEASQKNIQYF
TRBV4-3	few	-	TRBJ1-1	TGCGCCAGCAGCCAAGATGAAGGGACACCGAACACTGAAGCTTTCTTT	CASSQDEGTPNTEAFF
TRBV4-3	few	-	TRBJ1-5	TGCGCCAGCAGCCAAGGAACTTCGGGTGGGGGCAATCAGCCCCAGCATTTT	CASSQGTSGGGNQPQHF
TRBV9	-	-	TRBJ2-5	TGTGCCAGCAGCGTAGGCCGGCGCCAGGAGACCCAGTACTTC	CASSVGRRQETQYF
TRBV6-6	few	-	TRBJ2-2	TGTGCCAGCAGCAGCGGATGGATCGGGGAGCTGTTTTTT	CASSSGWIGELFF